Described below is a single TCR beta chain sequence and its context. Its antigen is unidentified. A junction boundary mismatches the germline segment, possibly from a read error. This sample is drawn from a study of OX40 agonist ivuxolimab in advanced cancers. Assay used: immunoSEQ multiplex PCR; TCRdb lists only in-frame clones, some missing. This table holds roughly 150,000 clones, roughly 94% found once. Study results and caveats: CD8+ T cells were the subset that, on average, had more expanded clones than CD4+.

The CDR3 has 11 amino acids. From germline, CDR1 is SGHTA and CDR2 FQGNSA. This chain joins TRBV7-2 and TRBJ1-2; tentatively, D is TRBD1 (5 bases). The material sequenced was CD4+ or CD8+ T cells sorted from blood, taken in a trial of the OX40 agonist ivuxolimab. This sequence originates from an adult with an advanced solid tumor such as melanoma, head and neck, liver or kidney cancer. This chain's CDR3 is CASSLVRASHF. The DNA for the CDR3 is TGTGCCAGCAGCTTAGTCAGGGCGAGTCACTTC.